This entry lists 26 T cell receptor beta chains sequenced from one sample in a study of T cell repertoires in cytomegalovirus infection. TCRdb itself ran the reads through MiXCR, one entry per CDR3 protein. Among about 97,000 distinct CDR3 sequences listed, approximately 15% were seen once. The sequenced material came from PBMCs. The source of these receptors is a human donor in good health (CMV status not recorded). Some clones in this sample may be carry-over from other donors' samples.

This clonotype was seen many times. The rearrangement links TRBV29-1 to TRBJ1-2, with D unclear. V gave up 1 base and J gave up 3 bases, with 6 bases separating them. Looked up from germline, CDR1 is SQVTM and CDR2 is ANQGSEA. The CDR3 extends over 12 amino acids. CDR3 DNA: TGCAGCGTTGAAGGAGAGTACTATGGCTACACCTTC. Its translation: CSVEGEYYGYTF. The full variable domain, completed using reference TRBV29-1 and TRBJ1-2, is SAVISQKPSRDICQRGTSLTIQCQVDSQVTMMFWYRQQPGQSLTLIATANQGSEATYESGFVIDKFPISRPNLTFSTLTVSNMSPEDSSIYLCSVEGEYYGYTFGSGTRLTVV.

The table lists this clonotype with a few counts. This chain links TRBV6-7 with TRBJ1-4, with D possibly matching TRBD1 (5 bases). TRBV6-7 carries the ORF label, with uncertain function. This CDR3 is 16 amino acids long. V was clipped by 0 bases and J by 0 bases, with 8 bases between them. The CDR3 DNA reads as TGTGCCAGCAGTTACTCCCGAGGGGCAACTAATGAAAAACTGTTTTTT. Translated, it gives CASSYSRGATNEKLFF.

This clonotype was counted between two and nine times. A read error may be the cause here, since a much bigger clone is one base away. The genes are TRBV3-1 and TRBJ1-1, with 7 bases that match TRBD1. Unmatched junction bases numbered 1, after V lost 3 bases and J lost 0 bases. The CDR3 runs to 14 residues. Germline V gene lookup returns CDR1 LGHDT and CDR2 YNNKEL (reference sequence). CDR3 sequence: CASSHGTVNTEAFF. CDR3 nucleotide sequence: TGTGCCAGCAGCCACGGGACAGTGAACACTGAAGCTTTCTTT.

The chain carries TRBV6-2 or TRBV6-3 and TRBJ1-1; no clear D gene. The CDR3 covers 12 residues. Trimming removed 8 bases at V and 5 bases at J, with 12 bases between. Germline V gene data show CDR1 as MNHEY and CDR2 as SVGEGT. In nucleotides, the CDR3 is TGTGCCAGCCGCCAGGAGCGGACTGAAGCTTTCTTT. As protein: CASRQERTEAFF.

The rearrangement uses TRBV18 and TRBJ2-1; TRBD2 matches at 8 bases. The ends lost 6 bases at V and 4 bases at J; junction bases unmatched: 11. The CDR3 extends over 16 amino acids. CDR1 and CDR2 from the germline V gene are KGHSH and LQKENI. The CDR3: CASSPISAGEYNEQFF. The CDR3 coding sequence is TGTGCCAGCTCCCCAATTTCAGCGGGGGAGTACAATGAGCAGTTCTTC. The whole variable domain, filled in from reference TRBV18 and TRBJ2-1, reads NAGVMQNPRHLVRRRGQEARLRCSPMKGHSHVYWYRQLPEEGLKFMVYLQKENIIDESGMPKERFSAEFPKEGPSILRIQQVVRGDSAAYFCASSPISAGEYNEQFFGPGTRLTVL.

V gene TRBV5-1 combines with J gene TRBJ1-1; tentative D call: TRBD1 (5 bases). The length of the CDR3 is 13 residues. V gave up 6 bases and J gave up 1 base, with 10 bases separating them. Germline CDR1 is SGHRS and CDR2 is YFSETQ. The CDR3 nucleotides read TGCGCCAGCAACTTACAGGAGAACACTGAAGCTTTCTTT. Translated: CASNLQENTEAFF.

At least ten counts were recorded for this clonotype. The genes are TRBV6-2 or TRBV6-3 and TRBJ2-3; possibly TRBD2 for D (7 bases). From germline, CDR1 is MNHEY and CDR2 SVGEGT. This CDR3 region has 16 residues. Deletions cut 6 bases from V and 5 bases from J, with 21 bases between. CDR3 nucleotide sequence: TGTGCCAGCAGCGGCTGGAGGGGGGGCAGTGGAGATACGCAGTATTTT. Translation: CASSGWRGGSGDTQYF.

In this sample, this clonotype turned up a few times. This chain connects TRBV20-1 to TRBJ2-3; D is unclear. The CDR3 length is 12 residues. V was cut by 6 bases and J by 0 bases, with 7 bases left in between. Germline assignment: CDR1 DFQATT and CDR2 SNEGSKA (reference sequence). CDR3 nucleotides: TGCAGTGCCCTCGACAGCACAGATACGCAGTATTTT. This encodes CSALDSTDTQYF.

V is TRBV2 and J is TRBJ2-2, with D perhaps TRBD2 (5 bases). Trimming took 10 bases from V and 4 from J, leaving 16 bases between them. Germline loops: CDR1 SNHLY, CDR2 FYNNEI. The CDR3 has 14 amino acids. This CDR3 is CANKRELITGELFF. CDR3 bases: TGTGCCAACAAGAGGGAATTGATCACCGGGGAGCTGTTTTTT.

This clonotype was seen repeatedly, ten times or more. Its ends do not fully match the called genes, so a read error is possible. J is TRBJ2-5 and V is TRBV7-7, with D uncertain. The germline V gene has CDR1 SSHAT and CDR2 FNYEAQ (reference sequence). CDR3 length: 13 residues. As DNA, the CDR3 is TGTGCTAGCAGCCCCTCGGCTCGGGAGACCCAGTACTTC. This translates into CASSPSARETQYF. The whole variable domain, remainder taken from reference TRBV7-7 and TRBJ2-5, is GAGVSQSPRYKVTKRGQDVTLRCDPISSHATLYWYQQALGQGPEFLTYFNYEAQPDKSGLPSDRFSAERPEGSISTLTIQRTEQRDSAMYRCASSPSARETQYFGPGTRLLVL.

The chain is built from TRBV5-1 and TRBJ2-3; 9 nucleotides line up with TRBD1. The ends lost 3 bases at V and 4 bases at J; junction bases unmatched: 6. This CDR3 has 15 residues. Germline V gene lookup returns CDR1 SGHRS and CDR2 YFSETQ. The CDR3: CASSSGQGWADTQYF. The CDR3 DNA reads as TGCGCCAGCAGCTCAGGACAGGGGTGGGCAGATACGCAGTATTTT.

About this clonotype itself: A read error may explain this, as a much larger clone is one base away. The J gene is TRBJ2-7, the V gene TRBV20-1; D remains ambiguous. This CDR3 has 12 residues. The germline gives CDR1 DFQATT, CDR2 SNEGSKA (reference sequence). The CDR3 DNA reads as TGCACCCCCAAGGCGAAGGCCCACGAGCAGTACTTC. Protein sequence: CTPKAKAHEQYF.

The V call is TRBV6-4, the J call TRBJ1-1, with TRBD1 identical over 8 bases. The length of the CDR3 is 14 residues. Per the germline V gene, CDR1 is MRHNA and CDR2 is SNTAGT. V was clipped by 2 bases and J by 4 bases; unmatched bases: 3. Here the CDR3 reads CASSDTDRATEAFF. DNA of the CDR3: TGTGCCAGCAGTGACACGGACAGGGCCACTGAAGCTTTCTTT.

The rearrangement links TRBV28 to TRBJ1-1; a possible D gene is TRBD1 (5 bases). V shed 5 bases and J shed 4 bases, with 17 bases lying between them. Germline V gene sequence: CDR1 MDHEN, CDR2 SYDVKM. The CDR3 has 15 amino acids. This CDR3 is CASSPGPRRITEAFF. The CDR3 DNA reads TGTGCCAGCAGTCCGGGGCCCCGTCGGATCACTGAAGCTTTCTTT. The variable domain in full, completed from reference TRBV28 and TRBJ1-1, reads DVKVTQSSRYLVKRTGEKVFLECVQDMDHENMFWYRQDPGLGLRLIYFSYDVKMKEKGDIPEGYSVSREKKERFSLILESASTNQTSMYLCASSPGPRRITEAFFGQGTRLTVV.

The chain combines TRBV7-2 with TRBJ2-3, with 7 bases that match TRBD2. The CDR3 runs to 16 residues. Trimming removed 0 bases from V and 5 bases from J; junction bases left unmatched: 8. The germline gives CDR1 SGHTA, CDR2 FQGNSA. The CDR3 sequence: CASSLAQPGRVDTQYF. CDR3 in DNA: TGTGCCAGCAGCTTAGCGCAGCCGGGGAGGGTAGATACGCAGTATTTT.

This clonotype was recorded once. This chain joins TRBV20-1 and TRBJ1-6, with D maybe TRBD1 (5 bases). Per the germline V gene, CDR1 is DFQATT and CDR2 is SNEGSKA (reference sequence). The CDR3 length is 12 residues. Here the CDR3 reads CRGGGYNSPLHF. The CDR3 nucleotides are TGCAGGGGGGGGGGGTATAATTCACCCCTCCACTTT.

This clonotype was counted a few times. This chain joins TRBV11-2 and TRBJ1-1; 9 bases match TRBD1. This CDR3 comprises 17 residues. Germline CDR1 and CDR2: SGHAT and FQNNGV. Trimming cost V 5 bases and J 0 bases; bases outside gene matches: 10. CDR3 sequence reads: CASSRIQGAPLNTEAFF. DNA for the CDR3: TGTGCCAGCAGCCGAATACAGGGGGCCCCCTTGAACACTGAAGCTTTCTTT.

In its sample, this clonotype was seen a few times. The chain recombines TRBV10-3 with TRBJ2-3; D tentatively reads TRBD1 or TRBD2 (5 bases each). Trimming left V 0 bases short and J 2 bases short, with 18 bases between. CDR1 ENHRY and CDR2 SYGVKD come from the germline V gene. CDR3 length equals 18 residues. The CDR3 region is CAISESFGARFFTDTQYF. CDR3 sequence (DNA): TGTGCCATCAGTGAGTCTTTCGGGGCTAGGTTTTTCACAGATACGCAGTATTTT.

This clonotype was observed a few times. The rearrangement uses TRBV7-9 and TRBJ1-2; D is unclear. The germline gives CDR1 SEHNR, CDR2 FQNEAQ (reference sequence). The V end was cut by 2 bases, the J end by 6 bases, with 10 bases between. The CDR3 is 13 amino acids. CDR3 sequence (DNA): TGTGCCAGCAGCTTATTCCAGGACGATGGCTACACCTTC. This sequence encodes CASSLFQDDGYTF.

The CDR3 sequence is CSFTRPGQGASEQYF. In nucleotides, the CDR3 is TGCAGTTTCACCCGTCCGGGACAGGGGGCGAGCGAGCAGTACTTC. The V and J genes are TRBV20-1 and TRBJ2-7; 12 nucleotides align to TRBD1. The CDR3 length is 15 residues. The V and J ends lost 8 bases and 6 bases, in that order; junction bases with no gene match: 14. Germline V lookup: CDR1 DFQATT, CDR2 SNEGSKA (reference sequence).

This clonotype was picked up many times. The V and J genes are TRBV5-6 and TRBJ1-5; tentative D call: TRBD1 (6 bases). The germline V gene encodes CDR1 SGHDT and CDR2 YYEEEE. The V gene lost 2 bases and the J gene lost 6 bases, with 18 bases spanning the gap. CDR3 length equals 16 residues. In DNA form, the CDR3 reads TGTGCCAGCAGCTTCGGGCAGGGGCGATCAGGTCAGCCCCAGCATTTT. Translation: CASSFGQGRSGQPQHF.

V and J are TRBV9 and TRBJ2-1; D remains ambiguous. The CDR3 contains 16 residues. Germline V lookup: CDR1 SGDLS, CDR2 YYNGEE. V was trimmed by 0 bases and J by 1 base, leaving 11 bases between them. CDR3 nucleotides: TGTGCCAGCAGCGTAGATCCGAGCTCATCCTACAATGAGCAGTTCTTC. This encodes CASSVDPSSSYNEQFF.

This clonotype was seen repeatedly, ten times or more. This chain uses TRBV20-1 with TRBJ2-3; 9 bases agree with TRBD2. With 6 bases clipped from V and 1 base from J, the junction kept 5 bases outside the gene matches. CDR1 is DFQATT and CDR2 is SNEGSKA in the germline V gene (reference sequence). The CDR3 runs to 14 residues. The CDR3 region has the DNA TGCAGTGCCACGACTAGCGGAGGCACAGATACGCAGTATTTT. Protein product: CSATTSGGTDTQYF.

This clonotype was observed at least ten times. The CDR3 loop is CASSLVGIEQYF. CDR3 in DNA: TGTGCCAGCAGTTTGGTCGGGATCGAGCAGTACTTC. This chain uses TRBV12-3 or TRBV12-4 with TRBJ2-7; the D gene is possibly TRBD2 (5 bases). Deletions cut 3 bases from V and 6 bases from J, with 9 bases between. This CDR3 contains 12 residues.

In its sample, this clonotype was seen many times. The chain is built from TRBV5-1 and TRBJ2-1; tentatively, D is TRBD2 (7 bases). V was clipped by 4 bases and J by 0 bases, with 14 bases between them. The germline gives CDR1 SGHRS, CDR2 YFSETQ. This CDR3 has 16 residues. CDR3 sequence: CASSRWRGLSYNEQFF. In nucleotides, the CDR3 is TGCGCCAGCAGCAGGTGGCGGGGGCTCTCCTACAATGAGCAGTTCTTC. Supplemented by reference TRBV5-1 and TRBJ2-1, the full variable domain reads KAGVTQTPRYLIKTRGQQVTLSCSPISGHRSVSWYQQTPGQGLQFLFEYFSETQRNKGNFPGRFSGRQFSNSRSEMNVSTLELGDSALYLCASSRWRGLSYNEQFFGPGTRLTVL.

This clonotype was recorded at least ten times. The chain recombines TRBV7-3 with TRBJ1-1, with D hard to call. The CDR3 runs 14 residues. V shed 3 bases and J shed 1 base, with 9 bases lying between them. Germline CDR1 is SGHTA and CDR2 is FQGTGA. The CDR3 reads CASSLTASNTEAFF. The CDR3 DNA reads TGTGCCAGCAGCTTGACTGCTTCGAACACTGAAGCTTTCTTT.